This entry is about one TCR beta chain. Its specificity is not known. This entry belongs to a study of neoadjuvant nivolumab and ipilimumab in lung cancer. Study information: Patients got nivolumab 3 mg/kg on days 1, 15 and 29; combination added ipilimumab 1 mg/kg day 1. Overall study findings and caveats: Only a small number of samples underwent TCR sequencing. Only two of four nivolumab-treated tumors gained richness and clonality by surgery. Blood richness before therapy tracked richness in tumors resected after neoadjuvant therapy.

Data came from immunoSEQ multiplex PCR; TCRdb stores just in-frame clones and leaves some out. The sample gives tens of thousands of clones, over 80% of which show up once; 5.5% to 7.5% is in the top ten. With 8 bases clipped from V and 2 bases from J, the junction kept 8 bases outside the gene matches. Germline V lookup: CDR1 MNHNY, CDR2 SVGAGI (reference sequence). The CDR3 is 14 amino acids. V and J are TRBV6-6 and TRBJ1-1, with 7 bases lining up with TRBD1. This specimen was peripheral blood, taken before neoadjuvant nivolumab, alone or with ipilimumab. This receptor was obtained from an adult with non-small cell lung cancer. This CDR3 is CASGGQKGNTEAFF. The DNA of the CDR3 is TGTGCCAGCGGGGGACAGAAGGGAAACACTGAAGCTTTCTTT.